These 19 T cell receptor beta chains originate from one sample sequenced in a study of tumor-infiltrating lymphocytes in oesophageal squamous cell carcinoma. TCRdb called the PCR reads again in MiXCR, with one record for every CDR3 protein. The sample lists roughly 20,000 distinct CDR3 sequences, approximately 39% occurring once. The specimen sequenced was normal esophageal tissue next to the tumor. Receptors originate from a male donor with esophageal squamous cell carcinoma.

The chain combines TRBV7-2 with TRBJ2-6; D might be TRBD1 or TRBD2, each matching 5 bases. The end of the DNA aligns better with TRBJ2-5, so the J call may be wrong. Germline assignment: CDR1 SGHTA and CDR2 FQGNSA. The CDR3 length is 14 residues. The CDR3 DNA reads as TGTGCCAGCAGCCGGCCGAGGGGCCAAGAGACCCAGTACTTC. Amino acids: CASSRPRGQETQYF.

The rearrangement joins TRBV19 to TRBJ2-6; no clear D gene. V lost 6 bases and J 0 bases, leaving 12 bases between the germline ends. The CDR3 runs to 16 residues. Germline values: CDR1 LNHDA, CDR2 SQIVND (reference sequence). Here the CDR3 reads CASSRIGDSGANVLTF. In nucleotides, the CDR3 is TGTGCCAGTAGCCGGATCGGCGACTCTGGGGCCAACGTCCTGACTTTC.

The chain's CDR3 is CASSLRWQGATEAFF. CDR3 in DNA: TGTGCCAGCAGTTTAAGGTGGCAGGGGGCCACTGAAGCTTTCTTT. V is TRBV27 and J is TRBJ1-1; 8 nucleotides align to TRBD1. The germline V gene encodes CDR1 MNHEY and CDR2 SMNVEV (reference sequence). The CDR3 is 15 amino acids. Trimming took 2 bases from V and 4 from J; bases not matched to a gene: 6.

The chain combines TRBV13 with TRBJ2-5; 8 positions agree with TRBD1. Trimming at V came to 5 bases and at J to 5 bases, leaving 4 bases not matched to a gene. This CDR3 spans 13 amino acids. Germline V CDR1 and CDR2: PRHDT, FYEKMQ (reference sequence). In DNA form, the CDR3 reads TGTGCCAGCAGCCGGACAGGGTTGGAGACCCAGTACTTC. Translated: CASSRTGLETQYF.

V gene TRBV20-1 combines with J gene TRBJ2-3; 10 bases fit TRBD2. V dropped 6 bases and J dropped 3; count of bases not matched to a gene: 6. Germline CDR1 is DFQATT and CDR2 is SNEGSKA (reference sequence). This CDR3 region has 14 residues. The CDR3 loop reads CSAPTSGITDTQYF. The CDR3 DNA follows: TGCAGTGCCCCTACTAGCGGGATAACAGATACGCAGTATTTT.

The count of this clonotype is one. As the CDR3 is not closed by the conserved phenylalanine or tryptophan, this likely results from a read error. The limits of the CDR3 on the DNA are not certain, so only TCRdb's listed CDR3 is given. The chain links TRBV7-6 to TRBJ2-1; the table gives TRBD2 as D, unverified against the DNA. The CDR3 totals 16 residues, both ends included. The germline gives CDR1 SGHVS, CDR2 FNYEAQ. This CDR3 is CASSPGTSRREQYFGS.

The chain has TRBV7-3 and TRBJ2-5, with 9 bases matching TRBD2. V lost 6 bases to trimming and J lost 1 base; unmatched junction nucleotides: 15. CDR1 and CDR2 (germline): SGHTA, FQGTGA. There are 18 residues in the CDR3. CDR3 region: CASRTGSGSLNFQETQYF. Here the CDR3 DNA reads TGTGCCAGCAGGACCGGTAGCGGGAGTCTAAATTTCCAAGAGACCCAGTACTTC.

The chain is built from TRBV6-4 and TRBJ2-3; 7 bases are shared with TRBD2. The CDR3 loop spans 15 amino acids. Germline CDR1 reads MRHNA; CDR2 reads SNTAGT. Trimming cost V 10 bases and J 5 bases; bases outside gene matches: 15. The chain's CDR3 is CATPWGRDCGDTQYF. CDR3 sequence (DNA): TGTGCCACCCCCTGGGGGAGGGACTGTGGAGATACGCAGTATTTT.

CDR3 region: CASSLNAGTSYNEQFF. For the CDR3, the DNA is TGTGCCAGCAGCTTAAACGCGGGGACATCCTACAATGAGCAGTTCTTC. The chain is built from TRBV7-2 and TRBJ2-5, with D perhaps assigned TRBD1 or TRBD2 (6 bases each). Judging by the DNA end, TRBJ2-1 fits better; the J call may be wrong. This CDR3 has 16 residues. In germline, CDR1 is SGHTA, CDR2 FQGNSA.

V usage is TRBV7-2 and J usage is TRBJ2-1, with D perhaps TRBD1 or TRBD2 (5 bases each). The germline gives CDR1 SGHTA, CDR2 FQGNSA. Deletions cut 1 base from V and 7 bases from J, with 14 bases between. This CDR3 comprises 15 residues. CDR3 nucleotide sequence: TGTGCCAGCAGCTTAGGTGTGAGGGGCCAGAATGAGCAGTTCTTC. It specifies CASSLGVRGQNEQFF.

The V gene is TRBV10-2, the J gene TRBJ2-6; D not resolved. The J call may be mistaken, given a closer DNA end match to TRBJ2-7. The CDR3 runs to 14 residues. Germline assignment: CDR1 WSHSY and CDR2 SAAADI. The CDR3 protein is CASMGSLRGDEQYF. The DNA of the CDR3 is TGCGCCAGCATGGGGTCGCTGCGTGGAGACGAGCAGTACTTC.

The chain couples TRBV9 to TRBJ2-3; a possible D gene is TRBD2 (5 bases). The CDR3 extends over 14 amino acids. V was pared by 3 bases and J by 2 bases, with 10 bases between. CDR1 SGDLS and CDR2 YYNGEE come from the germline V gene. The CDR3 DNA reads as TGTGCCAGCAGCGCGACGGGATTCACAGATACGCAGTATTTT. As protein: CASSATGFTDTQYF.

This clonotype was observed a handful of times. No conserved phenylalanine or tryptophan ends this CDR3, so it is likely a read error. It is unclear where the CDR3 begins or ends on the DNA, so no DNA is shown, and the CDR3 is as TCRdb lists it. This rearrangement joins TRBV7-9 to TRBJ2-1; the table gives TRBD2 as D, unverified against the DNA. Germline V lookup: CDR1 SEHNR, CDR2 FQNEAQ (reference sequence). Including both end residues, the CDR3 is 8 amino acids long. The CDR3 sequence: CASSSRTS.

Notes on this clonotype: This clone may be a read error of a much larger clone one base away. CDR3 sequence reads: CASRTSGEQFF. The CDR3 region has the DNA TGTGCCAGCAGGACCTCGGGCGAGCAGTTCTTC. The J gene is TRBJ2-7, the V gene TRBV6-2 or TRBV6-3; no clear D gene. The J call may be mistaken, given a closer DNA end match to TRBJ2-1. Per the germline V gene, CDR1 is MNHEY and CDR2 is SVGEGT. CDR3 length equals 11 residues.

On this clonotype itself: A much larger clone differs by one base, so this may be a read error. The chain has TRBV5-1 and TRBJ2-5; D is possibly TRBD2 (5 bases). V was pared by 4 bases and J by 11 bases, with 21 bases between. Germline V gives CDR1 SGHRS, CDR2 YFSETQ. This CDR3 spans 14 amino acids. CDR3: CASSPVDSSTEQYF. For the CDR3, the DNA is TGCGCCAGCAGCCCCGTGGACTCTTCCACTGAGCAGTACTTC.

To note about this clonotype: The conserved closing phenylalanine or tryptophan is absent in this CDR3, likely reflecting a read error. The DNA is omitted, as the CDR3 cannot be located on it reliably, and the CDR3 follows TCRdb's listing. This chain's CDR3 is CASSPGEVSEQYFGP. The chain employs TRBV7-8 and TRBJ2-3; the table's D call, TRBD1, was not checked against the DNA. 15 amino acids form the CDR3, both terminal residues included. Germline-derived CDR1 and CDR2 are SGHVS and FQNEAQ.

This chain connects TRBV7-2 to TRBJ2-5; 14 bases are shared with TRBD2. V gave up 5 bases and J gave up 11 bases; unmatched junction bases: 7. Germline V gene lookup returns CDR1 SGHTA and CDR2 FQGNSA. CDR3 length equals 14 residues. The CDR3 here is CASSPGLAGGKQYF. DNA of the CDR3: TGTGCCAGCAGCCCTGGACTAGCGGGGGGAAAGCAGTACTTC.

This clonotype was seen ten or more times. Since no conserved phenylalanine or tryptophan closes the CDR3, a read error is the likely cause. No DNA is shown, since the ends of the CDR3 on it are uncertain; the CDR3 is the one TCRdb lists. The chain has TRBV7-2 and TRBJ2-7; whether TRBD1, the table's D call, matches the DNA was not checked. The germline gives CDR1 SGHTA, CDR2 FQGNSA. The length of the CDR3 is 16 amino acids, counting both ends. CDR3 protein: CASSLGQPNYGYTFGS.

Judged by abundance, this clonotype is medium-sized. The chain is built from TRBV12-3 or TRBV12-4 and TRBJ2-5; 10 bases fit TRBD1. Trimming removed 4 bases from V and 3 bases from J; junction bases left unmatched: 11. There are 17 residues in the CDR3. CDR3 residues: CASSSWTGGLFKETQYF. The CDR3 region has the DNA TGTGCCAGCAGTTCCTGGACAGGGGGTCTATTTAAAGAGACCCAGTACTTC.